The 30 T cell receptor beta chains below all came from one sample that was sequenced in a study of blood T cell repertoires in COVID-19. Data came from immunoSEQ multiplex PCR; TCRdb stores just in-frame clones and leaves some out. Here the sample spans nearly 300,000 clones, about four fifths being singletons. Sequencing was performed on peripheral blood. The receptors here all came from a human donor with COVID-19, enrolled during active disease. The donor label of this sample is uncertain.

This clone has a handful of counts. The chain has TRBV3-1 (or the pseudogene TRBV3-2) and TRBJ1-1; no reliable D call. Germline lookup yields CDR1 LGHDT and CDR2 YNNKEL (reference sequence). Trimming cost V 4 bases and J 2 bases, with 8 bases left between them. The CDR3 loop spans 13 amino acids. The CDR3: CASSPYTNTEAFF. CDR3 DNA: TGTGCCAGCAGCCCGTACACAAACACTGAAGCTTTCTTT.

The chain links TRBV12-3 or TRBV12-4 to TRBJ1-1, with D possibly being TRBD1 (5 bases). V was pared by 3 bases and J by 11 bases, with 10 bases between. There are 11 residues in the CDR3. This CDR3 is CASSLNRLAFF. The CDR3 DNA reads as TGTGCCAGCAGTTTGAACAGGTTGGCTTTCTTT.

V and J are TRBV18 and TRBJ2-2; 9 bases match TRBD1. The CDR3 consists of 13 residues. The V segment lost 2 bases and the J segment 11 bases; nucleotides outside the gene matches: 3. Per the germline V gene, CDR1 is KGHSH and CDR2 is LQKENI. The CDR3 sequence: CASSPGTGQELFF. CDR3 in DNA: TGTGCCAGCTCACCAGGGACAGGGCAAGAGCTGTTTTTT.

The CDR3 DNA reads as TGTGCCAGCAGCCCGACGGGGGCTGGAAACACCATATATTTT. It is translated as CASSPTGAGNTIYF. The chain recombines TRBV7-9 with TRBJ1-3, with D perhaps TRBD1 (5 bases). Germline V gene sequence: CDR1 SEHNR, CDR2 FQNEAQ (reference sequence). V shed 5 bases and J shed 2 bases, with 10 bases lying between them. This CDR3 has 14 amino acids.

This clone was found once. The rearrangement joins TRBV3-1 (or the pseudogene TRBV3-2) to TRBJ1-5; the D gene is possibly TRBD1 (5 bases). Trimming removed 5 bases from V and 7 bases from J, with 21 bases in between. This CDR3 is 16 amino acids long. Germline V gene data show CDR1 as LGHDT and CDR2 as YNNKEL (reference sequence). DNA of the CDR3: TGTGCCAGCAGCACCCCGCCGGGACTCTGGATCCAGCCCCAGCATTTT. Translation gives CASSTPPGLWIQPQHF.

Details on this clone: Other DNA sequences in the sample encode the same CDR3. The chain links TRBV5-1 to TRBJ1-5; unclear D gene. The CDR3 sequence is 13 residues long. The germline gives CDR1 SGHRS, CDR2 YFSETQ. Trimming shortened V by 0 bases and J by 5 bases, and 6 bases separated the two germline ends. The chain's CDR3 is CASSLELDQPQHF. CDR3 in DNA: TGCGCCAGCAGCTTGGAACTCGATCAGCCCCAGCATTTT.

This clone was seen a single time. The CDR3 nucleotides are TGTGCCAGCAGTTTCCTAGCCGGGACAGGCGCCTACGAGCAGTACTTC. Its translation is CASSFLAGTGAYEQYF. V gene TRBV27 combines with J gene TRBJ2-7, with 8 bases that match TRBD1. In germline, CDR1 is MNHEY, CDR2 SMNVEV (reference sequence). V was pared by 3 bases and J by 2 bases, with 9 bases of the junction left unmatched. This CDR3 has 16 amino acids.

This clone was recorded a few times. The CDR3 reads CASRETSGRIREQYF. CDR3 bases: TGTGCCAGCAGAGAAACTAGCGGGAGGATTCGGGAGCAGTACTTC. The chain recombines TRBV2 with TRBJ2-7; TRBD2 agrees at 12 bases. V lost 6 bases, J lost 7 bases, and 10 bases stayed unmatched. The CDR3 is 15 residues long. CDR1 is SNHLY, CDR2 FYNNEI, per germline.

The chain is built from TRBV27 and TRBJ2-2; D may be TRBD2 (6 bases). The V gene lost 3 bases and the J gene lost 5 bases, with 16 bases spanning the gap. CDR1 MNHEY and CDR2 SMNVEV come from the germline V gene (reference sequence). The CDR3 is made up of 16 amino acids. The CDR3 loop is CASSFGGAGLTGELFF. The CDR3 region has the DNA TGTGCCAGCAGTTTCGGAGGGGCAGGGCTTACCGGGGAGCTGTTTTTT.

The V call is TRBV11-2, the J call TRBJ1-6; TRBD1 agrees at 7 bases. The CDR3 runs 14 residues. Germline values: CDR1 SGHAT, CDR2 FQNNGV. The V and J ends lost 2 bases and 6 bases, in that order; junction bases with no gene match: 1. For the CDR3, the DNA is TGTGCCAGCAGCTTAAAGGGGGCTAATTCACCCCTCCACTTT. Translating gives CASSLKGANSPLHF.

Worth noting for this clone: The sample carries other DNA sequences with the same CDR3. The chain combines TRBV12-3 or TRBV12-4 with TRBJ1-1, with D possibly matching TRBD1 (5 bases). The germline V and J ends were trimmed by 3 bases and 5 bases, with 10 bases remaining between them. The CDR3 has 13 amino acids. The CDR3: CASSFGGGTEAFF. The CDR3, as DNA: TGTGCCAGCAGTTTTGGGGGGGGAACTGAAGCTTTCTTT.

The gene calls are TRBV9 and TRBJ2-1, with 10 bases lining up with TRBD2. The germline gives CDR1 SGDLS, CDR2 YYNGEE. The CDR3 is made up of 17 amino acids. V was clipped by 4 bases and J by 2 bases; unmatched bases: 9. The CDR3 DNA is TGTGCCAGCAGCTTCACGGAAGGACTAGCGGCCTACAATGAGCAGTTCTTC. It specifies CASSFTEGLAAYNEQFF.

The chain joins TRBV6-4 to TRBJ2-2; unclear D gene. With 8 bases removed from V and 5 bases from J, the gap between germline ends came to 15 bases. The V gene's germline CDR1 is MRHNA and CDR2 SNTAGT. This CDR3 contains 14 residues. CDR3 in amino acids: CASEAIAATGELFF. CDR3 bases: TGTGCCAGCGAAGCTATAGCTGCTACCGGGGAGCTGTTTTTT.

CDR3 sequence reads: CASSLVRGSETQYF. The CDR3 nucleotides read TGTGCCAGCAGCTTGGTTAGGGGGTCAGAGACCCAGTACTTC. The chain employs TRBV5-6 and TRBJ2-5, with D maybe TRBD1 (6 bases). Deletions cut 0 bases from V and 4 bases from J, with 10 bases between. The CDR3 runs 14 residues. Germline V lookup: CDR1 SGHDT, CDR2 YYEEEE.

CDR3 protein: CASSQDAGGGNYGYTF. The CDR3 DNA sequence: TGCGCCAGCAGCCAAGATGCGGGGGGGGGTAACTATGGCTACACCTTC. This rearrangement joins TRBV4-1 to TRBJ1-2; possibly TRBD1 for D (5 bases). CDR1 and CDR2 (germline): MGHRA, YSYEKL. There are 16 residues in the CDR3. V was shortened by 0 bases and J by 1 base, with 12 bases between the two germline ends.

The chain couples TRBV5-1 to TRBJ2-7; D is possibly TRBD1 (6 bases). CDR1 is SGHRS and CDR2 is YFSETQ in the germline V gene. This CDR3 contains 13 residues. Trimming pared 4 bases from V and 7 bases from J, leaving 15 bases between. As DNA, the CDR3 is TGCGCCAGCAGCGTCCAGGGGATTGGGGAGCAGTACTTC. It codes for CASSVQGIGEQYF.

The chain combines TRBV24-1 with TRBJ2-1, with TRBD2 matching over 9 bases. The length of the CDR3 is 16 residues. Germline trimming cut 2 bases from V and 2 bases from J; bases unmatched to any gene: 3. Looked up from germline, CDR1 is KGHDR and CDR2 is SFDVKD. The CDR3 nucleotides read TGTGCCACCAGTGATTCCGTAGCGGGGGCCTACAATGAGCAGTTCTTC. This translates into CATSDSVAGAYNEQFF.

This rearrangement joins TRBV29-1 to TRBJ2-7, with 7 bases that match TRBD2. The CDR3 is 13 amino acids. Germline V gene lookup returns CDR1 SQVTM and CDR2 ANQGSEA. V shed 1 base and J 5 bases; nucleotides not matched to a gene: 5. The CDR3 reads CSVEGGGTHEQYF. The CDR3 coding sequence is TGCAGCGTTGAAGGGGGAGGGACCCACGAGCAGTACTTC.

In its sample, this clone was seen many times. The rearrangement links TRBV4-3 to TRBJ2-7, with D possibly matching TRBD2 (7 bases). Germline loops: CDR1 LGHNA, CDR2 YSLEER. V dropped 0 bases and J dropped 3 bases, with 18 bases sitting between them. The CDR3 is made up of 17 amino acids. The CDR3 nucleotides read TGCGCCAGCAGCCAAGATACGGCGGAGGGGGGGTACTACGAGCAGTACTTC. Its protein is CASSQDTAEGGYYEQYF.

J is TRBJ2-3 and V is TRBV30, with 11 bases aligning to TRBD1. Germline loops: CDR1 GTSNPN, CDR2 SVGIG (reference sequence). The CDR3 totals 16 residues. V trimming: 4 bases; J trimming: 3 bases; junction bases outside the gene matches: 9. The CDR3 DNA reads TGTGCCTGGACATCCGGGACAGGGGGAGTGACAGATACGCAGTATTTT. Encoded protein: CAWTSGTGGVTDTQYF.

The rearrangement uses TRBV30 and TRBJ2-7; D might be TRBD1 (6 bases). This CDR3 region has 13 residues. V lost 1 base to trimming and J lost 6 bases, with 13 bases between them. In germline, CDR1 is GTSNPN, CDR2 SVGIG (reference sequence). The chain's CDR3 is CAWSGFQGREQYF. The CDR3, as DNA: TGTGCCTGGAGTGGTTTTCAGGGGCGCGAGCAGTACTTC.

This chain uses TRBV27 with TRBJ1-6; 8 bases align to TRBD1. The length of the CDR3 is 15 residues. Per the germline V gene, CDR1 is MNHEY and CDR2 is SMNVEV (reference sequence). V lost 4 bases to trimming and J lost 10 bases; unmatched junction nucleotides: 9. As DNA, the CDR3 is TGTGCCAGCAGTTCAACTGGGACAGGAGGGTCACCCCTCCACTTT. Amino acid sequence: CASSSTGTGGSPLHF.

On this clone itself: A read error may produce the germline difference seen at one junction end. This rearrangement joins TRBV7-7 to TRBJ2-1, with 9 bases that match TRBD2. Per the germline V gene, CDR1 is SSHAT and CDR2 is FNYEAQ (reference sequence). CDR3 length: 15 amino acids. CDR3 sequence reads: CASSLEAGGVNEQFF. In nucleotides, the CDR3 is TGTGCTAGCAGCTTAGAAGCGGGAGGAGTCAATGAGCAGTTCTTC.

The chain has TRBV11-3 and TRBJ2-3; D is perhaps TRBD1 (5 bases). The CDR3 has 15 amino acids. Germline-derived CDR1 and CDR2 are SGHNT and YENEEA. V was pared by 5 bases and J by 3 bases, with 15 bases between. CDR3 in amino acids: CASSPGPQGTDTQYF. In nucleotides, the CDR3 is TGTGCCAGCAGCCCAGGGCCCCAAGGGACAGATACGCAGTATTTT.

V gene TRBV24-1 combines with J gene TRBJ2-1; 9 bases are shared with TRBD2. The germline V gene has CDR1 KGHDR and CDR2 SFDVKD. The CDR3 totals 15 residues. V was clipped by 4 bases and J by 4 bases; unmatched bases: 4. CDR3 residues: CATSEALAGYNEQFF. Written as DNA, the CDR3 is TGTGCCACCAGTGAGGCACTAGCGGGTTACAATGAGCAGTTCTTC.

J is TRBJ2-5 and V is TRBV7-2, with a possible D match to TRBD2 (6 bases). The CDR3 spans 14 residues. Germline CDR1 reads SGHTA; CDR2 reads FQGNSA. The ends were cut back, 0 bases at V and 5 bases at J, with 10 bases in the middle. As DNA, the CDR3 is TGTGCCAGCAGCTTAGCGTTCAGCGGGGAGACCCAGTACTTC. Translated: CASSLAFSGETQYF.

CDR3 protein: CASSPLTSVYEQYF. DNA of the CDR3: TGTGCCAGCAGCCCGTTGACTAGCGTCTACGAGCAGTACTTC. The chain employs TRBV11-2 and TRBJ2-7; 8 nucleotides agree with TRBD2. CDR3 length equals 14 residues. The junction had 6 bases not matched to a gene; V was cut back by 5 bases and J by 3 bases. CDR1 and CDR2 (germline): SGHAT, FQNNGV.

CDR3 region: CASSLRVDPRDEQFF. In nucleotides, the CDR3 is TGTGCCAGCAGCCTTCGCGTGGACCCGAGGGATGAGCAGTTCTTC. The chain joins TRBV7-9 to TRBJ2-1, with D tentatively TRBD2 (5 bases). Germline-derived CDR1 and CDR2 are SEHNR and FQNEAQ (reference sequence). Trimming pared 5 bases from V and 8 bases from J, leaving 19 bases between. This CDR3 has 15 amino acids. Drawing the rest from reference TRBV7-9 and TRBJ2-1, the complete variable domain is DTGVSQNPRHKITKRGQNVTFRCDPISEHNRLYWYRQTLGQGPEFLTYFQNEAQLEKSRLLSDRFSAERPKGSFSTLEIQRTEQGDSAMYLCASSLRVDPRDEQFFGPGTRLTVL.

This chain joins TRBV28 and TRBJ2-1; 8 positions match TRBD2. Germline V gives CDR1 MDHEN, CDR2 SYDVKM. This CDR3 region has 14 residues. Trimming at V came to 7 bases and at J to 2 bases, leaving 4 bases not matched to a gene. CDR3 DNA: TGTGCCAGCACCCAGCGGGAGCCCTACAATGAGCAGTTCTTC. This codes for CASTQREPYNEQFF.

The rearrangement links TRBV19 to TRBJ1-5; TRBD1 matches at 12 bases. Per germline, CDR1 LNHDA and CDR2 SQIVND (reference sequence). The V segment lost 7 bases and the J segment 7 bases; nucleotides outside the gene matches: 14. CDR3 size: 17 residues. The CDR3 is CASTPGQGARSRQPQHF. CDR3 sequence (DNA): TGTGCCAGTACCCCGGGACAGGGGGCGCGAAGTCGGCAGCCCCAGCATTTT.